The next 2 T cell receptor beta chains were all read from a single sample in a study of T cells after yellow fever vaccination (dated by TCRdb to about 2019). The sample's treatment or condition, from its label and the paper: live attenuated yellow fever vaccine strain. The library came from 5' RACE. The sequencing machine was an Illumina NovaSeq 6000. In-frame beta chains were kept once TCRdb had trimmed the public reads at Q25 with fastp and called clones with MiXCR. Identical CDR3 protein sequences are pooled into one entry, listed with their most common genes and DNA. Here the sample has hundreds of thousands of distinct CDR3 sequences; around 19% occur a single time. Clones ranked in the top ten supply about a sixth of the sample. Here the sequenced sample was PBMCs, taken before the yellow fever booster vaccination. Receptors were obtained from a man younger than 35 who received the YFV17D yellow fever vaccine.

This clonotype was observed a handful of times. V and J are TRBV20-1 and TRBJ1-4, with TRBD1 as a possible D gene (6 bases). Germline V gene data show CDR1 as DFQATT and CDR2 as SNEGSKA (reference sequence). This CDR3 spans 16 amino acids. V lost 3 bases to trimming and J lost 0 bases, with 14 bases between them. The CDR3 reads CSARSRGAATNEKLFF. For the CDR3, the DNA is TGCAGTGCTAGGTCCCGGGGGGCAGCAACTAATGAAAAACTGTTTTTT.

The chain has TRBV7-9 and TRBJ2-7; unclear D gene. This CDR3 region has 13 residues. V shed 3 bases and J shed 0 bases, with 6 bases lying between them. CDR1 is SEHNR and CDR2 is FQNEAQ in the germline V gene (reference sequence). This CDR3 is CASSFDPSYEQYV. Here the CDR3 DNA reads TGTGCCAGCAGCTTTGACCCCTCCTACGAGCAGTACGTC.